A single sample gave rise to the 21 T cell receptor beta chains below, sequenced in a study of vaccination and CD4 T cells after COVID-19. Sequencing of cultured CD4+ T cell DNA used the Oncomine TCR Beta short-read assay. One entry per CDR3 protein, called by TCRdb with MiXCR from the PCR reads. The table lists about 7,000 distinct CDR3 sequences, around 50% of them singletons. Antigen specificity for these receptors is unknown. The treatment denotes: 10-day PBMC culture with coronavirus spike peptide pools or control peptides (ViraFEST assay). According to the study, CD4+ T cells from the unexposed donor were gathered ahead of the COVID-19 pandemic (2011-2018). Source material: CD4+ T cells from blood, cultured in vitro. The receptors originated from a human donor in good health.

This clonotype has only a few counts. The chain links TRBV2 to TRBJ1-1; D not resolved. The germline V gene encodes CDR1 SNHLY and CDR2 FYNNEI. The CDR3 is made up of 13 amino acids. V lost 3 bases and J lost 5, with 10 bases in between. The CDR3 DNA sequence: TGTGCCAGCAGTGATGTGGCAGGAACTGAAGCTTTCTTT. Its translation: CASSDVAGTEAFF.

CDR3 residues: CASSLDVLGGRGTQYF. DNA of the CDR3: TGTGCCAGCAGCTTAGACGTGCTGGGGGGGCGCGGGACCCAGTACTTC. V is TRBV11-2 and J is TRBJ2-5, with D perhaps TRBD2 (7 bases). The length of the CDR3 is 16 residues. Germline CDR1 is SGHAT and CDR2 is FQNNGV. Trimming removed 0 bases from V and 7 bases from J, with 18 bases in between.

J is TRBJ2-7 and V is TRBV12-3 or TRBV12-4, with 11 bases lining up with TRBD2. Trimming removed 6 bases from V and 3 bases from J; junction bases left unmatched: 7. The CDR3 covers 15 residues. CDR3 amino acids: CASSPTSGAFYEQYF. The CDR3 nucleotides are TGTGCCAGCAGCCCGACTAGCGGGGCTTTCTACGAGCAGTACTTC.

The genes are TRBV6-5 and TRBJ1-1; D is undetermined. The CDR3 is 15 amino acids. CDR1 is MNHEY and CDR2 is SVGAGI in the germline V gene. V lost 0 bases, J lost 5 bases, and 13 bases lay in between. In DNA form, the CDR3 reads TGTGCCAGCAGTTACTCGTGGAGGGCGGGTACTGAAGCTTTCTTT. It is translated as CASSYSWRAGTEAFF.

This clonotype was observed a single time. The CDR3 protein is CSARRGGIEQFF. Here the CDR3 DNA reads TGCAGTGCTAGAAGAGGAGGGATTGAGCAGTTCTTC. The gene calls are TRBV20-1 and TRBJ2-1; perhaps TRBD2 as D (6 bases). V was cut by 2 bases and J by 9 bases, with 11 bases left in between. The CDR3 runs to 12 residues. Germline lookup yields CDR1 DFQATT and CDR2 SNEGSKA (reference sequence).

This clonotype was observed a handful of times. This chain uses TRBV6-9 with TRBJ2-2; 7 nucleotides align to TRBD2. Trimming took 4 bases from V and 5 from J; bases not matched to a gene: 7. The germline gives CDR1 MNHGY, CDR2 SVAAGI. This CDR3 region has 15 residues. This CDR3 is CASSSPGGETGELFF. The CDR3 coding sequence is TGTGCCAGCAGTTCCCCGGGGGGTGAGACCGGGGAGCTGTTTTTT.

The chain has TRBV28 and TRBJ2-7; D perhaps matches TRBD2 (6 bases). The V gene lost 9 bases and the J gene lost 5 bases, with 17 bases spanning the gap. CDR1 and CDR2 from the germline V gene are MDHEN and SYDVKM. CDR3 length equals 13 residues. The chain's CDR3 is CASLGGPVNEQYF. CDR3 bases: TGTGCCAGTCTCGGGGGTCCGGTGAACGAGCAGTACTTC.

This clonotype appeared a single time. The V gene is TRBV5-1, the J gene TRBJ1-5; D uncertain. With 2 bases removed from V and 3 bases from J, the gap between germline ends came to 9 bases. The CDR3 is made up of 14 amino acids. CDR1 is SGHRS, CDR2 YFSETQ, per germline. DNA for the CDR3: TGCGCCAGCAGCTTAAACGGGCTCAATCAGCCCCAGCATTTT. It yields the protein CASSLNGLNQPQHF.

A few counts support this clonotype. The gene calls are TRBV6-1 and TRBJ1-2; no firm D call. Germline V gene sequence: CDR1 MNHNS, CDR2 SASEGT. The CDR3 is 15 residues long. The V gene lost 5 bases and the J gene lost 1 base, with 14 bases spanning the gap. CDR3 sequence: CASSPSKGHNYGYTF. DNA of the CDR3: TGTGCCAGCAGTCCGTCCAAGGGTCATAACTATGGCTACACCTTC.

About this clonotype: This sequence may be a read error, since a much larger clone differs from it by one base. V and J are TRBV20-1 and TRBJ2-1, with D possibly being TRBD2 (6 bases). Germline V gives CDR1 DFQATT, CDR2 SNEGSKA (reference sequence). The CDR3 totals 12 residues. Trimming left V 3 bases short and J 16 bases short, with 19 bases between. For the CDR3, the DNA is TGCAGTGCTAGGGGCGGGGACGCCACTACATTCTTC. It encodes CSARGGDATTFF.

This clonotype occurred a few times. The gene calls are TRBV10-1 and TRBJ1-6; D is unresolved. There are 12 residues in the CDR3. Germline CDR1 and CDR2: WNHNN and SYGVQD (reference sequence). V was cut by 6 bases and J by 8 bases, with 8 bases left in between. This CDR3 is CASRMIHSPLHF. CDR3 nucleotide sequence: TGCGCCAGCAGGATGATCCATTCACCCCTCCACTTT.

The sample holds a few counts of this clonotype. In DNA, the CDR3 is TGTGCCAGTAGTATTAAGGGACTAGGGTCCACAGATACGCAGTATTTT. It encodes CASSIKGLGSTDTQYF. This chain connects TRBV19 to TRBJ2-3, with TRBD2 matching 8 bases. V shed 3 bases and J 2 bases; nucleotides not matched to a gene: 7. Per the germline V gene, CDR1 is LNHDA and CDR2 is SQIVND (reference sequence). This CDR3 spans 16 amino acids.

The J gene is TRBJ2-1, the V gene TRBV21-1; TRBD2, as called in the table, went unchecked against the DNA. TRBV21-1 is deemed a pseudogene. The CDR3 covers 21 residues. CDR3 nucleotide sequence: TGTGCCAGCAGCAAATTTGGTGTCGAGGGCGTGGCAGGGCCGATCTACAATGAGCAGTTCTTC. Protein product: CASSKFGVEGVAGPIYNEQFF.

This chain joins TRBV12-3 or TRBV12-4 and TRBJ1-6; D gene ambiguous. The CDR3 is 14 amino acids. Trimming shortened V by 6 bases and J by 1 base, and 7 bases separated the two germline ends. The chain's CDR3 is CASSQLSYNSPLHF. The CDR3 DNA is TGTGCCAGCAGCCAACTTTCCTATAATTCACCCCTCCACTTT.

The rearrangement links TRBV5-4 to TRBJ2-5; D is perhaps TRBD1 (5 bases). The germline V gene has CDR1 SGHNT and CDR2 YYREEE (reference sequence). This CDR3 is 14 amino acids long. V lost 0 bases to trimming and J lost 5 bases, with 11 bases between them. The CDR3 region has the DNA TGTGCCAGCAGCTTGGCCCCCAGGGATGAGACCCAGTACTTC. Protein product: CASSLAPRDETQYF.

This sequence joins TRBV6-1 and TRBJ1-1; D unresolved. The CDR3 totals 12 residues. Trimming shortened V by 6 bases and J by 0 bases, and 5 bases separated the two germline ends. Germline lookup yields CDR1 MNHNS and CDR2 SASEGT. The DNA for the CDR3 is TGTGCCAGCAGACGGTTGAACACTGAAGCTTTCTTT. This translates into CASRRLNTEAFF.

The chain is built from TRBV6-5 and TRBJ2-1, with TRBD2 matching 13 bases. The germline V gene encodes CDR1 MNHEY and CDR2 SVGAGI. CDR3 size: 17 residues. J gave up 2 bases and V 4 bases, and 5 bases lay outside the gene matches. CDR3 protein: CASSSSGLAGPYNEQFF. The DNA for the CDR3 is TGTGCCAGCAGTTCCTCGGGACTAGCGGGACCCTACAATGAGCAGTTCTTC.

This clonotype was observed a handful of times. This chain joins TRBV15 and TRBJ2-1; no reliable D call. The germline V gene encodes CDR1 LNHNV and CDR2 YYDKDF (reference sequence). V was cut by 1 base and J by 7 bases, with 11 bases left in between. The CDR3 length is 14 residues. CDR3: CATSRGGTANEQFF. The CDR3 coding sequence is TGTGCCACCAGCAGAGGCGGCACAGCAAATGAGCAGTTCTTC. Based on the CDR3 plus reference TRBV15 and TRBJ2-1, the full variable domain is DAMVIQNPRYQVTQFGKPVTLSCSQTLNHNVMYWYQQKSSQAPKLLFHYYDKDFNNEADTPDNFQSRRPNTSFCFLDIRSPGLGDTAMYLCATSRGGTANEQFFGPGTRLTVL.

This clonotype was recorded a few times. This sequence joins TRBV20-1 and TRBJ1-2; D remains unclear. CDR3 length: 13 residues. Germline-derived CDR1 and CDR2 are DFQATT and SNEGSKA (reference sequence). V was cut by 3 bases and J by 0 bases, with 8 bases left in between. The CDR3 protein is CSASLTANYGYTF. The CDR3 DNA is TGCAGTGCTAGTCTGACCGCTAACTATGGCTACACCTTC.

This clonotype was seen just once. This chain joins TRBV7-8 and TRBJ2-1, with D unclear. Trimming took off 5 bases at V and 9 bases at J, with 14 bases between the two ends. Germline CDR1 and CDR2: SGHVS and FQNEAQ. This CDR3 is 13 amino acids long. This CDR3 reads CASSINKPGEQFF. The DNA for the CDR3 is TGTGCCAGCAGCATAAACAAGCCTGGTGAGCAGTTCTTC.

This chain joins TRBV20-1 and TRBJ2-7; D might be TRBD1 (6 bases). The CDR3 loop spans 14 amino acids. V was trimmed by 0 bases and J by 2 bases, leaving 11 bases between them. Germline lookup yields CDR1 DFQATT and CDR2 SNEGSKA (reference sequence). The CDR3 DNA sequence: TGCAGTGCTAGAGATGACAGGACTGCCTACGAGCAGTACTTC. Translating gives CSARDDRTAYEQYF.